Following are 25 T cell receptor beta chains from one sample sequenced in a study of human T cells and chemical hapten exposure. Time point denoted: patch test 1, 2 weeks after DPC sensitization. Treatment meaning: therapeutic diphenylcyclopropenone sensitization with weekly scalp DPC. MiXCR, applied by TCRdb to the RACE reads, yields one record per CDR3 protein. The sample has roughly 120,000 distinct CDR3 sequences, about an eighth seen once. The source was whole blood, collected in connection with sensitization to the hapten diphenylcyclopropenone (DPC). These receptors all stem from a woman between 50 and 59 years old with alopecia areata. Some clones in this sample may be carry-over from other donors' samples.

This clonotype was counted a few times. The genes are TRBV28 and TRBJ1-2; TRBD1 might be the D (6 bases). Germline V lookup: CDR1 MDHEN, CDR2 SYDVKM. The CDR3 loop spans 14 amino acids. Trimming shortened V by 1 base and J by 4 bases, and 10 bases separated the two germline ends. The CDR3 sequence is CASSLYGGAYGYTF. CDR3 bases: TGTGCCAGCAGTTTATACGGGGGCGCCTATGGCTACACCTTC.

This clonotype came up many times. This chain joins TRBV6-2 or TRBV6-3 and TRBJ2-7; 14 bases fit TRBD2. The length of the CDR3 is 13 residues. V shed 8 bases and J 6 bases; nucleotides not matched to a gene: 3. CDR1 and CDR2 from the germline V gene are MNHEY and SVGEGT. In nucleotides, the CDR3 is TGTGCCAGCGGACTAGCGGGAGGATCCGAGCAGTACTTC. Translated, it gives CASGLAGGSEQYF.

CDR3 sequence (DNA): TGCGCCAGCAGCTCCCGGACAGGGAGAGGCTCTGGCTACACCTTC. Translating it yields CASSSRTGRGSGYTF. This chain joins TRBV5-1 and TRBJ1-2; 8 bases fit TRBD1. CDR3 size: 15 residues. Germline V CDR1 and CDR2: SGHRS, YFSETQ. Trimming took 3 bases from V and 7 from J; bases not matched to a gene: 11.

The chain combines TRBV28 with TRBJ1-4; 7 nucleotides match TRBD1. The junction had 11 bases not matched to a gene; V was cut back by 2 bases and J by 2 bases. CDR3 length: 18 amino acids. CDR1 and CDR2 (germline): MDHEN, SYDVKM. As DNA, the CDR3 is TGTGCCAGCAGTTTAACGTACAGGGGTTCTACGACTAATGAAAAACTGTTTTTT. Translation gives CASSLTYRGSTTNEKLFF.

This clonotype was observed at least ten times. This chain connects TRBV3-1 to TRBJ2-1; 11 bases align to TRBD2. The CDR3 extends over 16 amino acids. With V trimmed by 4 bases and J by 8 bases, 10 bases remained unmatched. Germline CDR1 reads LGHDT; CDR2 reads YNNKEL (reference sequence). The CDR3 loop is CASSLPRLAGKDEQFF. As DNA, the CDR3 is TGTGCCAGCAGCCTTCCCCGACTAGCGGGAAAGGATGAGCAGTTCTTC.

This clonotype turned up a few times. The chain carries TRBV6-4 and TRBJ2-2; 9 bases are a match to TRBD1. The ends lost 6 bases at V and 5 bases at J; junction bases unmatched: 4. The CDR3 has 14 amino acids. Germline V gives CDR1 MRHNA, CDR2 SNTAGT. CDR3 DNA sequence: TGTGCCAGCAGAGGGACAGGGAGGACCGGGGAGCTGTTTTTT. Its translation is CASRGTGRTGELFF.

This clonotype appeared a few times. The DNA of the CDR3 is TGTGCCAGCAGTTTGGCGGCTGTGGGGAATTTAAAGCCCCAGCATTTT. Amino acid sequence: CASSLAAVGNLKPQHF. The chain couples TRBV12-3 or TRBV12-4 to TRBJ1-5; the D is unclear. The V end was cut by 3 bases, the J end by 8 bases, with 20 bases between. The CDR3 length is 16 residues.

Comment on this clonotype: A much larger clone differs by one base, so this may be a read error. The V call is TRBV7-9, the J call TRBJ1-2, with D maybe TRBD1 (6 bases). Germline V CDR1 and CDR2: SEHNR, FQNEAQ (reference sequence). The CDR3 runs to 17 residues. The CDR3 nucleotides read TGTGTCAGCAGCTTACTAATTCTACAGGGTGCTAACTATGGCTACACCTTC. Translated, it gives CVSSLLILQGANYGYTF.

Many counts were recorded for this clonotype. CDR3 loop: CASSPDRINQPQHF. CDR3 sequence (DNA): TGTGCCAGCTCACCGGACAGGATCAATCAGCCCCAGCATTTT. The chain has TRBV18 and TRBJ1-5; 7 nucleotides line up with TRBD1. Germline CDR1 reads KGHSH; CDR2 reads LQKENI. CDR3 length: 14 amino acids. J was trimmed by 3 bases and V by 3 bases; bases with no gene match: 2.

The V and J genes are TRBV3-1 and TRBJ1-1, with 8 bases matching TRBD1. The germline V gene has CDR1 LGHDT and CDR2 YNNKEL (reference sequence). V lost 3 bases, J lost 2 bases, and 2 bases stayed unmatched. The CDR3 has 14 amino acids. Here the CDR3 DNA reads TGTGCCAGCAGCCAGGGACAGGTTAACACTGAAGCTTTCTTT. The encoded protein is CASSQGQVNTEAFF.

This clonotype was observed at least ten times. This chain uses TRBV7-2 with TRBJ2-1; 11 bases align to TRBD2. The germline V gene encodes CDR1 SGHTA and CDR2 FQGNSA. The junction had 16 bases not matched to a gene; V was cut back by 5 bases and J by 16 bases. The CDR3 has 15 amino acids. The CDR3 region is CASSRRSASGRRDFF. The CDR3 region has the DNA TGTGCCAGCAGCCGAAGGTCGGCTAGCGGGAGGAGGGACTTCTTC.

The DNA of the CDR3 is TGTGCCAGCTCACCGGGACAGGCCGGGGCTTACTACGAGCAGTACTTC. This encodes CASSPGQAGAYYEQYF. This sequence joins TRBV18 and TRBJ2-7; 8 bases match TRBD1. J lost 3 bases, V lost 3 bases, and 10 bases had no gene match. The CDR3 sequence is 16 residues long. CDR1 and CDR2 (germline): KGHSH, LQKENI. Based on the CDR3 plus reference TRBV18 and TRBJ2-7, the full variable domain is NAGVMQNPRHLVRRRGQEARLRCSPMKGHSHVYWYRQLPEEGLKFMVYLQKENIIDESGMPKERFSAEFPKEGPSILRIQQVVRGDSAAYFCASSPGQAGAYYEQYFGPGTRLTVT.

The chain carries TRBV7-2 and TRBJ2-7, with D perhaps TRBD1 (6 bases). The CDR3 is made up of 13 amino acids. Germline V gene sequence: CDR1 SGHTA, CDR2 FQGNSA. V lost 1 base to trimming and J lost 2 bases, with 6 bases between them. The CDR3 spells CASSLGTAYEQYF. CDR3 nucleotides: TGTGCCAGCAGCTTAGGGACAGCCTACGAGCAGTACTTC.

The table lists this clonotype with many counts. V gene TRBV5-5 combines with J gene TRBJ2-5; D ambiguous. Germline V gene lookup returns CDR1 SGHKS and CDR2 YYEKEE (reference sequence). V lost 2 bases and J lost 2, with 10 bases in between. The CDR3 length is 14 residues. The CDR3 coding sequence is TGTGCCAGCAGCTTAACAAGAACTCAAGAGACCCAGTACTTC. Translating it yields CASSLTRTQETQYF.

This clonotype appeared once. This rearrangement joins TRBV5-1 to TRBJ1-1; D unclear. The V end lost 4 bases, the J end lost 2 bases, and 15 bases lay between the germline ends. This CDR3 is built from 15 residues. CDR1 and CDR2 (germline): SGHRS, YFSETQ. CDR3 sequence: CASSPHNEANTEAFF. DNA of the CDR3: TGCGCCAGCAGCCCCCATAACGAGGCAAACACTGAAGCTTTCTTT. Together with reference TRBV5-1 and TRBJ1-1, the CDR3 gives the full variable domain: KAGVTQTPRYLIKTRGQQVTLSCSPISGHRSVSWYQQTPGQGLQFLFEYFSETQRNKGNFPGRFSGRQFSNSRSEMNVSTLELGDSALYLCASSPHNEANTEAFFGQGTRLTVV.

The chain employs TRBV7-9 and TRBJ2-7; 10 positions agree with TRBD1. The germline V gene has CDR1 SEHNR and CDR2 FQNEAQ (reference sequence). The CDR3 contains 16 residues. The J segment lost 6 bases and the V segment lost 5 bases, leaving 13 bases of the junction unmatched. In DNA form, the CDR3 reads TGTGCCAGCAGCCCAACCTCAGGGACAGGGGTAGTCGAGCAGTACTTC. As protein: CASSPTSGTGVVEQYF.

Ten or more counts support this clonotype. The chain is built from TRBV4-2 and TRBJ2-2, with D hard to call. Germline CDR1 LGHNA, CDR2 YNFKEQ. The CDR3 contains 15 residues. The ends were cut back, 0 bases at V and 1 base at J, with 6 bases in the middle. CDR3 protein: CASSQDRLNTGELFF. In DNA form, the CDR3 reads TGTGCCAGCAGCCAAGACCGGTTGAACACCGGGGAGCTGTTTTTT.

The chain recombines TRBV5-5 with TRBJ2-3; D not resolved. V lost 0 bases and J 5 bases, leaving 7 bases between the germline ends. The CDR3 sequence is 13 residues long. The germline CDR1 and CDR2 sequences are SGHKS and YYEKEE (reference sequence). The CDR3 here is CASSLGHQDTQYF. The DNA of the CDR3 is TGTGCCAGCAGCTTGGGACATCAAGATACGCAGTATTTT.

In its sample, this clonotype was seen many times. V usage is TRBV3-1 and J usage is TRBJ1-1; the D gene is possibly TRBD1 (5 bases). Trimming cost V 7 bases and J 9 bases, with 15 bases left between them. The CDR3 consists of 12 residues. Germline V CDR1 and CDR2: LGHDT, YNNKEL (reference sequence). In DNA, the CDR3 is TGTGCCAGCACCCTGGGGCCGAGTCAAGCTTTCTTT. Encoded protein: CASTLGPSQAFF.

This clonotype was recorded at least ten times. The rearrangement joins TRBV4-1 to TRBJ2-2, with D unclear. The CDR3 covers 14 residues. Trimming stripped 0 bases from V and 3 bases from J, with 5 bases between. Germline CDR1 is MGHRA and CDR2 is YSYEKL. CDR3 in amino acids: CASSQEQYTGELFF. As DNA, the CDR3 is TGCGCCAGCAGCCAAGAACAGTACACCGGGGAGCTGTTTTTT.

The sample holds many counts of this clonotype. The rearrangement uses TRBV29-1 and TRBJ1-2; TRBD1 matches at 7 bases. Losses at the gene ends were 4 bases for V and 5 bases for J; bases not matched to a gene: 4. From germline, CDR1 is SQVTM and CDR2 ANQGSEA. This CDR3 region has 12 residues. The CDR3 DNA is TGCAGCGTTGGGGGGACAGTTTATGGCTACACCTTC. Its translation is CSVGGTVYGYTF. Filled out from reference TRBV29-1 and TRBJ1-2, the complete variable domain reads SAVISQKPSRDICQRGTSLTIQCQVDSQVTMMFWYRQQPGQSLTLIATANQGSEATYESGFVIDKFPISRPNLTFSTLTVSNMSPEDSSIYLCSVGGTVYGYTFGSGTRLTVV.

The V gene is TRBV27, the J gene TRBJ1-2; 11 bases match TRBD1. V gave up 8 bases and J gave up 2 bases; unmatched junction bases: 4. The CDR3 is 14 residues long. CDR1 is MNHEY and CDR2 is SMNVEV in the germline V gene (reference sequence). The CDR3 loop reads CASGGTGGNYGYTF. DNA of the CDR3: TGTGCCAGCGGCGGGACAGGGGGGAACTATGGCTACACCTTC.

The gene calls are TRBV28 and TRBJ2-7, with D perhaps TRBD2 (6 bases). V lost 6 bases and J 3 bases, leaving 18 bases between the germline ends. The CDR3 spans 15 residues. Germline V gene sequence: CDR1 MDHEN, CDR2 SYDVKM. CDR3 sequence reads: CASRSAGTGNYEQYF. The CDR3 DNA is TGTGCCAGCAGAAGTGCCGGGACTGGGAACTACGAGCAGTACTTC. The complete variable domain, with remaining parts taken from reference TRBV28 and TRBJ2-7, reads DVKVTQSSRYLVKRTGEKVFLECVQDMDHENMFWYRQDPGLGLRLIYFSYDVKMKEKGDIPEGYSVSREKKERFSLILESASTNQTSMYLCASRSAGTGNYEQYFGPGTRLTVT.

This chain uses TRBV2 with TRBJ1-1, with unresolved D. The length of the CDR3 is 12 residues. The V and J ends lost 8 bases and 0 bases respectively, with 7 bases between them. The V gene's germline CDR1 is SNHLY and CDR2 FYNNEI. CDR3 sequence (DNA): TGTGCCAGCGGATTCATGAACACTGAAGCTTTCTTT. It specifies CASGFMNTEAFF.

The gene calls are TRBV7-2 and TRBJ1-1; no clear D. The CDR3 loop spans 15 amino acids. The germline V and J ends were trimmed by 1 base and 1 base, with 10 bases remaining between them. The germline CDR1 and CDR2 sequences are SGHTA and FQGNSA. The CDR3 loop reads CASSLVIGTNTEAFF. For the CDR3, the DNA is TGTGCCAGCAGCTTAGTGATAGGCACGAACACTGAAGCTTTCTTT.